These 30 T cell receptor beta chains came from one sample sequenced in a study of CD8 T cells in ankylosing spondylitis. Study-level results: Ankylosing spondylitis blood seemed to carry a telltale TCR beta motif made of roughly eight highly homologous variants.

Which antigens these TCRs recognize remains unknown. One entry per CDR3 protein, called by TCRdb with MiXCR from the 5' RACE reads. The table has about 700,000 distinct CDR3 sequences, around 17% seen once. Input material: blood, either unsorted or a sorted T cell fraction (not recorded which). The origin of the receptors is a male donor with ankylosing spondylitis.

The rearrangement links TRBV13 to TRBJ2-1; 8 bases match TRBD2. The V segment lost 0 bases and the J segment 14 bases; nucleotides outside the gene matches: 6. The germline CDR1 and CDR2 sequences are PRHDT and FYEKMQ (reference sequence). CDR3 length: 13 residues. CDR3 nucleotide sequence: TGTGCCAGCAGCTTAGGCCAGCGGGAGTACGAGTTCTTC. Translated, it gives CASSLGQREYEFF.

The chain combines TRBV11-2 with TRBJ1-6, with 7 bases lining up with TRBD1. The CDR3 runs 13 residues. CDR1 SGHAT and CDR2 FQNNGV come from the germline V gene. Losses at the gene ends were 5 bases for V and 9 bases for J; bases not matched to a gene: 4. The CDR3 reads CASSAGDSSPLHF. CDR3 in DNA: TGTGCCAGCAGCGCGGGGGACAGTTCACCCCTCCACTTT.

This clonotype was recorded many times. The genes are TRBV4-3 and TRBJ2-2, with a weak D call TRBD2 (7 bases). Germline CDR1 and CDR2: LGHNA and YSLEER. Between the trimmed V and J ends, which lost 0 bases and 6 bases, there was a span of 11 bases. This CDR3 has 15 residues. CDR3 amino acids: CASSQEEGGSGELFF. For the CDR3, the DNA is TGCGCCAGCAGCCAAGAAGAGGGGGGGTCCGGGGAGCTGTTTTTT.

The rearrangement links TRBV18 to TRBJ1-6; no firm D call. CDR3 length: 14 amino acids. The germline V and J ends were trimmed by 4 bases and 8 bases, with 12 bases remaining between them. Germline V gene lookup returns CDR1 KGHSH and CDR2 LQKENI. The CDR3 is CASSQQGSDSPLHF. The CDR3 DNA reads as TGTGCCAGCTCACAACAAGGATCAGATTCACCCCTCCACTTT. Based on the CDR3 plus reference TRBV18 and TRBJ1-6, the full variable domain is NAGVMQNPRHLVRRRGQEARLRCSPMKGHSHVYWYRQLPEEGLKFMVYLQKENIIDESGMPKERFSAEFPKEGPSILRIQQVVRGDSAAYFCASSQQGSDSPLHFGNGTRLTVT.

This clonotype came up a few times. V and J are TRBV20-1 and TRBJ2-7; maybe TRBD1 (6 bases). The CDR3 runs 16 residues. Germline assignment: CDR1 DFQATT and CDR2 SNEGSKA (reference sequence). Trimming pared 0 bases from V and 0 bases from J, leaving 15 bases between. CDR3 residues: CSARDRRQGHSYEQYF. The CDR3, as DNA: TGCAGTGCTAGAGATCGGAGGCAGGGGCACTCCTACGAGCAGTACTTC.

This clonotype was detected a few times. This sequence joins TRBV11-1 and TRBJ2-7, with D possibly being TRBD1 (6 bases). Germline loops: CDR1 SGHAT, CDR2 FQDESV (reference sequence). This CDR3 spans 14 amino acids. Trimming cost V 5 bases and J 3 bases, with 14 bases left between them. CDR3 DNA: TGTGCCAGCAGCCGATCGCCGGACAGCTACGAGCAGTACTTC. It specifies CASSRSPDSYEQYF. Together with reference TRBV11-1 and TRBJ2-7, the CDR3 gives the full variable domain: EAEVAQSPRYKITEKSQAVAFWCDPISGHATLYWYRQILGQGPELLVQFQDESVVDDSQLPKDRFSAERLKGVDSTLKIQPAELGDSAMYLCASSRSPDSYEQYFGPGTRLTVT.

The V gene is TRBV7-9, the J gene TRBJ1-3, with 8 nucleotides matching TRBD1. The CDR3 is 17 amino acids. Germline V lookup: CDR1 SEHNR, CDR2 FQNEAQ (reference sequence). After removal of 5 bases from V and 2 bases from J, the junction contained 11 bases not matched to a gene. In DNA form, the CDR3 reads TGTGCCAGCAGCGGGCGCGACAGGGGTCCGGCTGGAAACACCATATATTTT. Amino acids: CASSGRDRGPAGNTIYF.

This chain links TRBV5-1 with TRBJ2-3, with TRBD2 matching over 9 bases. The CDR3 loop spans 17 amino acids. The J segment lost 0 bases and the V segment lost 0 bases, leaving 5 bases of the junction unmatched. Germline CDR1 reads SGHRS; CDR2 reads YFSETQ. The CDR3 DNA is TGCGCCAGCAGCTTGGATCCTAGCGGGATAAGCACAGATACGCAGTATTTT. The encoded protein is CASSLDPSGISTDTQYF.

This clonotype was observed a handful of times. The gene calls are TRBV3-1 and TRBJ1-6, with D unclear. CDR3 size: 14 residues. CDR1 and CDR2 from the germline V gene are LGHDT and YNNKEL (reference sequence). Trimming left V 5 bases short and J 7 bases short, with 12 bases between. Here the CDR3 reads CASSNTALNSPLHF. The CDR3 coding sequence is TGTGCCAGCAGCAACACAGCCCTAAATTCACCCCTCCACTTT.

This clonotype was detected only a few times. This chain links TRBV20-1 with TRBJ2-7; no clear D. The germline V and J ends were trimmed by 2 bases and 5 bases, with 10 bases remaining between them. There are 12 residues in the CDR3. Germline V gives CDR1 DFQATT, CDR2 SNEGSKA (reference sequence). DNA of the CDR3: TGCAGTGCTAGAATACACTCGGACGAGCAGTACTTC. Encoded protein: CSARIHSDEQYF.

This clonotype was found a few times. The genes are TRBV5-1 and TRBJ2-5; D is possibly TRBD1 (6 bases). The CDR3 extends over 15 amino acids. Germline values: CDR1 SGHRS, CDR2 YFSETQ. Trimming shortened V by 4 bases and J by 5 bases, and 18 bases separated the two germline ends. The CDR3 loop is CASSPGTSRGETQYF. CDR3 DNA sequence: TGCGCCAGCAGCCCTGGAACCTCGAGGGGGGAGACCCAGTACTTC. Using reference TRBV5-1 and TRBJ2-5 for the parts outside the CDR3, the full variable domain is KAGVTQTPRYLIKTRGQQVTLSCSPISGHRSVSWYQQTPGQGLQFLFEYFSETQRNKGNFPGRFSGRQFSNSRSEMNVSTLELGDSALYLCASSPGTSRGETQYFGPGTRLLVL.

This clonotype was seen a handful of times. The chain uses TRBV7-9 and TRBJ2-7; D gene unclear. The V gene lost 4 bases and the J gene lost 2 bases, with 6 bases spanning the gap. CDR1 and CDR2 from the germline V gene are SEHNR and FQNEAQ (reference sequence). The CDR3 covers 12 residues. The CDR3 sequence is CASSSHPYEQYF. The DNA of the CDR3 is TGTGCCAGCAGCTCCCACCCCTACGAGCAGTACTTC.

The V and J genes are TRBV9 and TRBJ2-5; maybe TRBD1 (7 bases). From germline, CDR1 is SGDLS and CDR2 YYNGEE. The CDR3 spans 21 residues. The V end lost 3 bases, the J end lost 1 base, and 31 bases lay between the germline ends. CDR3 DNA sequence: TGTGCCAGCAGCGCCAATCCCCCGCGTACGGGCAGGGGGGAGGTCCAAGAGACCCAGTACTTC. Translation: CASSANPPRTGRGEVQETQYF.

V usage is TRBV20-1 and J usage is TRBJ2-5; possible D gene TRBD2, 6 bases. The V and J ends lost 3 bases and 5 bases respectively, with 19 bases between them. Germline assignment: CDR1 DFQATT and CDR2 SNEGSKA (reference sequence). CDR3 length: 15 amino acids. The CDR3 DNA reads TGCAGTGCTAGGCTCCCTGGGGGGAGGAGGGAGACCCAGTACTTC. This encodes CSARLPGGRRETQYF.

This chain uses TRBV7-2 with TRBJ2-1; D gene uncertain. The V end was cut by 1 base, the J end by 9 bases, with 13 bases between. In germline, CDR1 is SGHTA, CDR2 FQGNSA. This CDR3 is built from 14 residues. This CDR3 is CASSLGIVRGEQFF. The CDR3 DNA is TGTGCCAGCAGCTTAGGGATCGTCCGCGGTGAGCAGTTCTTC.

This rearrangement joins TRBV6-5 to TRBJ1-4; a weak D match, TRBD1 (6 bases). V lost 4 bases and J lost 3, with 12 bases in between. Germline CDR1 MNHEY, CDR2 SVGAGI. The CDR3 is 15 amino acids. Here the CDR3 DNA reads TGTGCCAGCAGTTTCGAGGGGGGGCCTAATGAAAAACTGTTTTTT. As protein: CASSFEGGPNEKLFF.

This clonotype showed up just a few times. CDR3 coding DNA: TGCAGTGCTGGGTTAGCGGGAGTCTTGTCGAACACCGGGGAGCTGTTTTTT. Its translation: CSAGLAGVLSNTGELFF. V is TRBV20-1 and J is TRBJ2-2, with TRBD2 matching 9 bases. After removal of 5 bases from V and 0 bases from J, the junction contained 10 bases not matched to a gene. Germline loops: CDR1 DFQATT, CDR2 SNEGSKA (reference sequence). The CDR3 covers 17 residues.

The rearrangement joins TRBV7-9 to TRBJ1-6; the D is unclear. Per the germline V gene, CDR1 is SEHNR and CDR2 is FQNEAQ (reference sequence). This CDR3 spans 12 amino acids. The V end was cut by 5 bases, the J end by 13 bases, with 12 bases between. CDR3 bases: TGTGCCAGCAGCAGCCGAACGGGGCCCCTCCACTTT. Its protein product is CASSSRTGPLHF.

The J gene is TRBJ2-7, the V gene TRBV9, with 7 bases lining up with TRBD1. The CDR3 is 15 residues long. Germline V gene data show CDR1 as SGDLS and CDR2 as YYNGEE. Trimming removed 3 bases from V and 3 bases from J; junction bases left unmatched: 9. The CDR3 coding sequence is TGTGCCAGCAGCGCCGGGACAGTGGGCCACTACGAGCAGTACTTC. Translating gives CASSAGTVGHYEQYF.

This clonotype has a count of ten or more. The chain couples TRBV7-9 to TRBJ1-2, with 7 bases that match TRBD1. Germline-derived CDR1 and CDR2 are SEHNR and FQNEAQ (reference sequence). CDR3 length: 13 residues. V was clipped by 1 base and J by 4 bases; unmatched bases: 0. The DNA for the CDR3 is TGTGCCAGCAGCTTAGAGGGGGCCTATGGCTACACCTTC. This codes for CASSLEGAYGYTF.

This chain links TRBV21-1 with TRBJ2-7; no DNA check was done on the table's D call, TRBD2. TRBV21-1 is labeled a pseudogene. The CDR3 contains 19 residues. The CDR3 bases are TGTGCCAGCAGCAAACTCTTGGGGGAAAGCGGGAGGGCCCCCTACGAGCAGTACTTC. Residues: CASSKLLGESGRAPYEQYF.

This clonotype has more than one count but fewer than ten. The gene calls are TRBV20-1 and TRBJ2-7; 14 bases agree with TRBD2. The CDR3 is 15 residues long. V was clipped by 3 bases and J by 5 bases; unmatched bases: 6. Germline CDR1 and CDR2: DFQATT and SNEGSKA (reference sequence). DNA of the CDR3: TGCAGTGCTAGTTCGGGACTAGCGGGAGTGCACGAGCAGTACTTC. Amino acid sequence: CSASSGLAGVHEQYF.

This clonotype was found many times. The rearrangement uses TRBV3-1 and TRBJ1-5; TRBD1 agrees at 10 bases. This CDR3 contains 14 residues. Trimming cost V 4 bases and J 7 bases; bases outside gene matches: 4. CDR1 and CDR2 (germline): LGHDT, YNNKEL (reference sequence). In nucleotides, the CDR3 is TGTGCCAGCAGCCTCGGGACAGGGGACCAGCCCCAGCATTTT. It translates to CASSLGTGDQPQHF.

This clonotype was seen more than once but under ten times. The rearrangement joins TRBV6-2 or TRBV6-3 to TRBJ1-4; D is possibly TRBD1 (5 bases). Germline V gene data show CDR1 as MNHEY and CDR2 as SVGEGT. Trimming pared 4 bases from V and 6 bases from J, leaving 15 bases between. This CDR3 is 15 amino acids long. The CDR3 sequence is CASSSTGGFDEKLFF. In DNA form, the CDR3 reads TGTGCCAGCAGTTCAACAGGTGGATTCGATGAAAAACTGTTTTTT.

The chain employs TRBV5-1 and TRBJ1-2; tentative D call: TRBD1 (5 bases). Germline V gene data show CDR1 as SGHRS and CDR2 as YFSETQ. This CDR3 has 14 amino acids. V was shortened by 4 bases and J by 3 bases, with 13 bases between the two germline ends. CDR3 residues: CASSPRTTDYGYTF. The CDR3 nucleotides are TGCGCCAGCAGCCCCCGGACGACAGACTATGGCTACACCTTC.

This clonotype was seen a few times. This chain links TRBV20-1 with TRBJ2-1, with D uncertain. Per the germline V gene, CDR1 is DFQATT and CDR2 is SNEGSKA (reference sequence). The CDR3 has 12 amino acids. V lost 3 bases to trimming and J lost 8 bases, with 11 bases between them. The CDR3 DNA is TGCAGTGCTAGGTCTCCATCGTATGAGCAGTTCTTC. Translation: CSARSPSYEQFF.

This chain uses TRBV6-5 with TRBJ2-7; TRBD1 aligns across 8 bases. The CDR3 runs to 17 residues. The germline V gene encodes CDR1 MNHEY and CDR2 SVGAGI. With 5 bases clipped from V and 2 bases from J, the junction kept 14 bases outside the gene matches. The CDR3 nucleotides read TGTGCCAGCAGTACTAATAACAGGGGGGCCACGACCTACGAGCAGTACTTC. It translates to CASSTNNRGATTYEQYF.

The chain uses TRBV29-1 and TRBJ1-2; D gene ambiguous. V was pared by 0 bases and J by 6 bases, with 14 bases between. The germline CDR1 and CDR2 sequences are SQVTM and ANQGSEA. This CDR3 region has 14 residues. CDR3 sequence reads: CSVEDWMEGNGYTF. The DNA of the CDR3 is TGCAGCGTTGAAGATTGGATGGAAGGGAATGGCTACACCTTC. The whole variable domain, remainder taken from reference TRBV29-1 and TRBJ1-2, is SAVISQKPSRDICQRGTSLTIQCQVDSQVTMMFWYRQQPGQSLTLIATANQGSEATYESGFVIDKFPISRPNLTFSTLTVSNMSPEDSSIYLCSVEDWMEGNGYTFGSGTRLTVV.

This chain uses TRBV20-1 with TRBJ2-4; D not certain. This CDR3 comprises 15 residues. V dropped 4 bases and J dropped 0 bases, with 13 bases sitting between them. Germline-derived CDR1 and CDR2 are DFQATT and SNEGSKA (reference sequence). The CDR3 loop reads CSAINRIIAKNIQYF. Here the CDR3 DNA reads TGCAGTGCTATCAACAGAATTATAGCCAAAAACATTCAGTACTTC.

This clonotype was seen only a few times. CDR3 protein: CSARKPGGAEETQYF. The CDR3 bases are TGCAGTGCTAGAAAACCCGGGGGGGCCGAAGAGACCCAGTACTTC. The genes are TRBV20-1 and TRBJ2-5; 8 nucleotides align to TRBD2. There are 15 residues in the CDR3. V shed 2 bases and J 3 bases; nucleotides not matched to a gene: 8. The V gene's germline CDR1 is DFQATT and CDR2 SNEGSKA (reference sequence).